This T cell receptor (beta chain) was recovered during a study of OX40 agonist ivuxolimab in advanced cancers. Study-level background: At doses from 0.01 to 10 mg/kg, patients were given intravenous ivuxolimab every 2 weeks. Dose-escalation patients had hepatocellular carcinoma, melanoma, renal cell or head and neck cancer.

Notes on the study in general: Clonal expansion among partial responders at 0.1-3.0 mg/kg ranked near the lowest.

This CDR3 region has 14 residues. CDR1 MRHNA and CDR2 SNTAGT come from the germline V gene. Trimming pared 4 bases from V and 9 bases from J, leaving 19 bases between. TCRdb's copy holds only in-frame clones and misses some; the assay was immunoSEQ multiplex PCR. The sample has roughly 38,000 clones, roughly 90% seen once. Comment on this clone: Antigen: not known.

The chain is built from TRBV6-4 and TRBJ2-7; D not certain. This material consisted of CD4+ or CD8+ T cells sorted from blood, taken in a trial of the OX40 agonist ivuxolimab. The TCR was taken from an adult with an advanced solid tumor such as melanoma, head and neck, liver or kidney cancer. The CDR3 DNA reads TGTGCCAGCAGTGGGGCCCCCAAATATCTTGGGCAGTACTTC. It encodes CASSGAPKYLGQYF.